This T cell receptor (beta chain) was recorded in a study of post-analysis software for immune sequencing data (dated by TCRdb to 2015 to 2017). For context, the study as a whole: The recorded disease courses included relapsing-remitting, secondary progressive and progressive-relapsing multiple sclerosis, and some patients had no subtype annotation. The multiple sclerosis patient repertoires were compared with under 13 previously published healthy control repertoires from donors aged about 6 to 28 years. A subset of samples was prepared in parallel using single-end sample barcoding, then pooled and co-amplified after Illumina adapter ligation. The paper as a whole reports these results and caveats: Normalized Chao1 diversity was significantly lower in multiple sclerosis patients than controls, suggesting substantial peripheral T-cell clonal expansion. The control group was slightly older than the multiple sclerosis patient group. When samples were clustered directly using the F measure, samples prepared in the same batch co-clustered strongly, which prompted a batch-effect correction. About 5 TRBV segments, including TRBV5-6, TRBV5-1 and TRBV20-1, were significantly more frequent in patients than controls.

Libraries were built with PCR. The reads were generated on an Illumina HiSeq 2500. To reduce PCR and sequencing biases, unique molecular identifiers were incorporated into the TCR beta cDNA libraries. Every 1 to 10 million input T cells yielded approximately 500,000 cDNA molecules, meaning each molecule approximated one T cell. Patient libraries were prepared and sequenced with the same protocol used for the earlier healthy control dataset. Within a given batch, samples were prepared together, multiplexed and sequenced on the same HiSeq lane. Concerning the study's data processing: MIGEC handled the raw barcoded reads, throwing out single-read molecular identifier groups before consensus assembly and CDR3 extraction. Clonotype tables were post-analysed with VDJtools, and diversity was normalized by down-sampling all datasets to the smallest sample size. Repertoire overlap clustering matched CDR3 amino acid but not nucleotide sequences to correct batch-related cross-sample contamination. Using fastp trimming at Q25 and MiXCR clonotype assembly, TCRdb reanalyzed the public sequencing data and kept in-frame beta chains. Rows matching on CDR3 protein sequence are summarized as one entry with the most common DNA and genes. The V and J calls and clone size come from TCRdb's table, not from the authors' own analysis. The table for this sample lists around 710,000 distinct CDR3 sequences; 40% to 55% of them were counted only once. The ten most abundant clones make up around 4.7% of the sample.

As for this clonotype: It has no known antigen specificity. Within one base of it there is no much larger clone, and no base qualities were kept.

V gives up 6 bases and J gives up 3 bases, and the segment between their germline ends measures 12 bases. The germline V gene (reference sequence) provides CDR1 MNHEY and CDR2 SMNVEV. CDR3 length: 13 amino acids, cysteine to phenylalanine. Solely the CDR3 DNA is kept, with 39 bases framed from the first base. To demonstrate the VDJtools post-analysis software, the study profiled TCR beta repertoires from the peripheral blood of about a dozen young patients with multiple sclerosis. Multiple sclerosis patients were children and adolescents aged roughly 6 to 15 years. Recombination linked TRBV27 to TRBJ2-7; too little of a D gene remains to name it. The TCR originated in a girl aged 5-17 years with multiple sclerosis. The sequenced sample was blood. CDR3 protein: CASSILSGYEQYF. The DNA is TGTGCCAGCAGCATTCTCTCCGGCTACGAGCAGTACTTC.